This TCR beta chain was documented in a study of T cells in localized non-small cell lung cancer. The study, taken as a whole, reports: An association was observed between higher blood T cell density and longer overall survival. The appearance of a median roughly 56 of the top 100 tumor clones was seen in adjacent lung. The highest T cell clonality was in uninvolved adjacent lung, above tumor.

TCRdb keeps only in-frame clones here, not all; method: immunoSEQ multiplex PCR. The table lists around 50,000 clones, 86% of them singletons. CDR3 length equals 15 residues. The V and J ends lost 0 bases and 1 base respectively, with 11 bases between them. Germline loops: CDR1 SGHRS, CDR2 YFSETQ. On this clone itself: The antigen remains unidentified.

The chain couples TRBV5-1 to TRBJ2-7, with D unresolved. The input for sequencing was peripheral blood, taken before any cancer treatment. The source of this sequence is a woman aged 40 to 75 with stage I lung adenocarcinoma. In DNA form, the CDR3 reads TGCGCCAGCAGCTTGGAGTTTTTCGGATCCTACGAGCAGTACTTC. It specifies CASSLEFFGSYEQYF. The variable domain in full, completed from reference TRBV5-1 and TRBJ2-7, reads KAGVTQTPRYLIKTRGQQVTLSCSPISGHRSVSWYQQTPGQGLQFLFEYFSETQRNKGNFPGRFSGRQFSNSRSEMNVSTLELGDSALYLCASSLEFFGSYEQYFGPGTRLTVT.